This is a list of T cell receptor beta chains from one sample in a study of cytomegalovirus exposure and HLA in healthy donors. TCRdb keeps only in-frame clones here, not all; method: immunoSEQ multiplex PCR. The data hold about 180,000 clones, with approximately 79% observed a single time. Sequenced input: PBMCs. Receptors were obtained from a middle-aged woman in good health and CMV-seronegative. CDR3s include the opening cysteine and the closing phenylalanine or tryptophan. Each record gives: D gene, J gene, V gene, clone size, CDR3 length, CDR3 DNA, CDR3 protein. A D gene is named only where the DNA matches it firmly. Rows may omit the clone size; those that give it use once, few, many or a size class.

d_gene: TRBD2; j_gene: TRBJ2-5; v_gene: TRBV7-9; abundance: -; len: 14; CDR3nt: TGTGCCAGCAGCCAGACTAGCTACCAAGAGACCCAGTACTTC; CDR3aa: CASSQTSYQETQYF
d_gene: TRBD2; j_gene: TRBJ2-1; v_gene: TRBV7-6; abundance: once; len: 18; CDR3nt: TGTGCCAGCAGCTTAGGATCGCGGGGGGGTCGGCTGAACAATGAGCAGTTCTTC; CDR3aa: CASSLGSRGGRLNNEQFF
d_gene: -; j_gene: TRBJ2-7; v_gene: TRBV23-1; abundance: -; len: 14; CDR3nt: TGCGCCAGCAGGCCGGGGGGCAGGTCCTACGAGCAGTACTTC; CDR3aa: CASRPGGRSYEQYF
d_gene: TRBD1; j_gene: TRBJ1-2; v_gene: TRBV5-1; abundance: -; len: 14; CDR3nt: TGCGCCAGCAGCGGAACAGGGGGCGTCTATGGCTACCCCTTC; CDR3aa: CASSGTGGVYGYPF
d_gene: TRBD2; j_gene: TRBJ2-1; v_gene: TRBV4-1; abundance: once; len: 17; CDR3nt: TGCGCCAGCAGCCACCGACTAGCGGGAGGCGTCTACAATGAGCAGTTCTTC; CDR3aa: CASSHRLAGGVYNEQFF
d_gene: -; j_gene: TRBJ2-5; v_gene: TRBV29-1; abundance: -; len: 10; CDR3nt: TGCAGCGTTCGAGAGGGCCTCACGTACTTC; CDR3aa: CSVREGLTYF
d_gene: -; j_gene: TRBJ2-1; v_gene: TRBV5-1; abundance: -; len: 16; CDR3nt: TGCGCCAGCAGCTTGCGACTAAAAAGGGACTACAATGAGCAGTTCTTC; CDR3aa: CASSLRLKRDYNEQFF
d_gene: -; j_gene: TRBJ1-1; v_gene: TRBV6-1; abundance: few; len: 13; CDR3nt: TGTGCCAGCAGTGAAGTGAGAGGCTCAGTGCAAATCTTT; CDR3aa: CASSEVRGSVQIF
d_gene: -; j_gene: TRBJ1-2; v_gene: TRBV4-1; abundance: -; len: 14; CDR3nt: TGCGCCAGCAGCCAAGGCAGGGTTTTCTACGGCTACACCTTC; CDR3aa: CASSQGRVFYGYTF
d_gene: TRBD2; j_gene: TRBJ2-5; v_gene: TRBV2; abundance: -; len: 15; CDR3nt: TGTGCCAGCAGTGAATTGGGCGGGAGAGTCGAGACCCAGTACTTC; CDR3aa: CASSELGGRVETQYF
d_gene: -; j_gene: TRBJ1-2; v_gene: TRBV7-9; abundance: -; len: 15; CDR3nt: TGTGCCAGCAGCTGGGGCGAGGCCTCGAAGTATGGCTACACCTTC; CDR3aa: CASSWGEASKYGYTF
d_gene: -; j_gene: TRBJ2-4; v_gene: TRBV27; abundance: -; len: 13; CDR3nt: TGTGCCAGCAGTAGGGGTACCAAAAACATTCAGTACTTC; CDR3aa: CASSRGTKNIQYF
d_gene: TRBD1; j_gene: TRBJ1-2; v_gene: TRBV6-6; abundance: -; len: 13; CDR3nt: TGTGCCAGCAAACCGACAGGGGAGTACGGCTACACCTTC; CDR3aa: CASKPTGEYGYTF
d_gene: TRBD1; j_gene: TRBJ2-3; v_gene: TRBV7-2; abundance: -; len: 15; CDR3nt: TGTGCCAGCAGCTTAGGCTACAGGGGGGTAGATACGCAGTATTTT; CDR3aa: CASSLGYRGVDTQYF
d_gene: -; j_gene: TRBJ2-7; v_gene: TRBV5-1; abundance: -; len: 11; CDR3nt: TGCGCCAGCAGACTGGGGCCCGAGCAGTACTTC; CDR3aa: CASRLGPEQYF
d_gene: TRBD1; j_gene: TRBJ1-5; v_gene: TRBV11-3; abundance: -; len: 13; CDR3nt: TGTGCCAGTGAATCAGGGGGGAATCAGCCCCAGCATTTT; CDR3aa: CASESGGNQPQHF
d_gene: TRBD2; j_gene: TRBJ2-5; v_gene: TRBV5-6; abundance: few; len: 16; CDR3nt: TGTGCCAGCAGCCCTTTGGCGGGGGGAAATGGAGAGACCCAGTACTTC; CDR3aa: CASSPLAGGNGETQYF
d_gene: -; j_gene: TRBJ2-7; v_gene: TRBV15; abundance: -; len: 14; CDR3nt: TGTGCCACCAGCACCGGGGACTGGACCTACGAGCAGTACTTC; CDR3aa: CATSTGDWTYEQYF
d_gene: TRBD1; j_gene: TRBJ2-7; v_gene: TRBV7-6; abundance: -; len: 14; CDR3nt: TGTGCCAGCAGCAGACGGGGACAGGGCCGCGAGCAGTACTTC; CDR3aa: CASSRRGQGREQYF
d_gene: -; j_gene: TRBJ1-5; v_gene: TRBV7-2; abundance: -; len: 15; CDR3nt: TGTGCCAGCAGCTTAATGGCAGGGAGCAATCAGCCCCAGCATTTT; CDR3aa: CASSLMAGSNQPQHF
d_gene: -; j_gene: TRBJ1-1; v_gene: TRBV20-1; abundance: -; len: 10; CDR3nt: TGCAGTGCTACAGGGTCGGAAGCTTTCTTT; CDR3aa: CSATGSEAFF
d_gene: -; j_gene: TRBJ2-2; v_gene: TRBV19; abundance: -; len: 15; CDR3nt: TGTGCCAGTAGTATGGAGGGGTGGAACACCGGGGAGCTGTTTTTT; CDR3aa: CASSMEGWNTGELFF
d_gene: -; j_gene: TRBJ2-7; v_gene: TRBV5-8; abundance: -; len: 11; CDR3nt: TGTGCCAGCAACTTTGGACAGAGGAAGTACTTC; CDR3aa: CASNFGQRKYF
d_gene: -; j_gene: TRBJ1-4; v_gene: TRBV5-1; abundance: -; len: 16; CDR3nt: TGCGCCAGCAGCCGGGTTGCGCGGACTTCTAATGAAAAACTGTTTTTT; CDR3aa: CASSRVARTSNEKLFF
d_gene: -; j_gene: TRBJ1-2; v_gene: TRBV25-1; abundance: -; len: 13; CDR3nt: TGTGCCAGCAGCGTAGGCCGGAGCGCTGGCTACACCTTC; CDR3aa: CASSVGRSAGYTF
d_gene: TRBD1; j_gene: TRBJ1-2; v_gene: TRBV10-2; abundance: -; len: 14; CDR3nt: TGCGCCAGCAGTGCCTCCGGACAGGGCTATGGCTACACCTTC; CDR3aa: CASSASGQGYGYTF
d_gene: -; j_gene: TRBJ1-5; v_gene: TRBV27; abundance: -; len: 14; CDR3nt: TGTGCCAGCAGTCCAAAGCGGGTAGATCAGCCCCAGCATTTT; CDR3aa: CASSPKRVDQPQHF
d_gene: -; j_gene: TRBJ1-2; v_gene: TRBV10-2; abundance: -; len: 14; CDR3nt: TGCGCCAGCAGTGAGCGGGTGGCATATGATGGCTACACCTTC; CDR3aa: CASSERVAYDGYTF
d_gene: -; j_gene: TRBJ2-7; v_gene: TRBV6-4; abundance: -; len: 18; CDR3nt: TGTGCCAGCGATAACCACTCGGGACACCCAATCGTCTCCTACGAGCAGTACTTC; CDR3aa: CASDNHSGHPIVSYEQYF
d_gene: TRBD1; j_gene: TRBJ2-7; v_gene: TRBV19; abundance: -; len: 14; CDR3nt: TGTGCCAGTAGCTCGACAGGGGTTGACTACGAGCAGTACTTC; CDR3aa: CASSSTGVDYEQYF
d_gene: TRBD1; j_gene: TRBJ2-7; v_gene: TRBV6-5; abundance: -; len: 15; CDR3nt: TGTGCCAGCAGTCTAACCCCCGGGACAGGAACCGAGCAGTACTTC; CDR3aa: CASSLTPGTGTEQYF